These 28 T cell receptor beta chains originate from one sample sequenced in a study of T cell responses to AZD1222 COVID-19 vaccine. Some clones are missing from TCRdb's copy, which holds only in-frame ones; the method was immunoSEQ multiplex PCR. Here the sample spans around 200,000 clones, 94% being singletons. The sequencing here drew on peripheral blood, taken 28 days after the second AZD1222 dose. These receptors were obtained from an adult who received the AZD1222 COVID-19 vaccine.

The V call is TRBV19, the J call TRBJ1-5; maybe TRBD1 (5 bases). The CDR3 spans 14 residues. Trimming took off 7 bases at V and 2 bases at J, with 12 bases between the two ends. From germline, CDR1 is LNHDA and CDR2 SQIVND (reference sequence). CDR3 DNA: TGTGCCAGTAAAGAGGGGCCGGGCAATCAGCCCCAGCATTTT. Amino acids: CASKEGPGNQPQHF.

The CDR3 DNA reads as TGCAGCGTACTGGGGGCGGACTATGGCTACACCTTC. This codes for CSVLGADYGYTF. J is TRBJ1-2 and V is TRBV29-1; a weak D match, TRBD1 (6 bases). CDR1 SQVTM and CDR2 ANQGSEA come from the germline V gene. The V and J ends lost 6 bases and 3 bases respectively, with 11 bases between them. There are 12 residues in the CDR3.

CDR3 region: CASRGLGGTDTQYF. DNA of the CDR3: TGTGCCAGCAGGGGACTAGGAGGCACAGATACGCAGTATTTT. This sequence joins TRBV4-2 and TRBJ2-3; TRBD2 matches 8 bases. Germline V gives CDR1 LGHNA, CDR2 YNFKEQ. With V trimmed by 6 bases and J by 1 base, 3 bases remained unmatched. The CDR3 is 14 residues long.

This sequence joins TRBV2 and TRBJ2-5, with D perhaps given as TRBD1 or TRBD2 (5 bases each). Looked up from germline, CDR1 is SNHLY and CDR2 is FYNNEI. The CDR3 contains 14 residues. The germline V and J ends were trimmed by 9 bases and 0 bases, with 14 bases remaining between them. The CDR3 region is CASSGTENQETQYF. The CDR3 nucleotides read TGTGCCAGTTCCGGGACGGAAAACCAAGAGACCCAGTACTTC. The whole variable domain, filled in from reference TRBV2 and TRBJ2-5, reads EPEVTQTPSHQVTQMGQEVILRCVPISNHLYFYWYRQILGQKVEFLVSFYNNEISEKSEIFDDQFSVERPDGSNFTLKIRSTKLEDSAMYFCASSGTENQETQYFGPGTRLLVL.

The chain links TRBV5-1 to TRBJ2-1, with 9 bases that match TRBD2. The V gene's germline CDR1 is SGHRS and CDR2 YFSETQ. The CDR3 has 17 residues. Losses at the gene ends were 4 bases for V and 9 bases for J; bases not matched to a gene: 17. The CDR3 loop reads CASSLTHALAGSSEQFF. CDR3 DNA sequence: TGCGCCAGCAGCCTGACTCATGCGCTAGCGGGGTCCAGTGAGCAGTTCTTC.

V gene TRBV18 combines with J gene TRBJ1-1; D is uncertain. The length of the CDR3 is 13 residues. The V end lost 5 bases, the J end lost 6 bases, and 13 bases lay between the germline ends. Germline CDR1 reads KGHSH; CDR2 reads LQKENI. CDR3 region: CASSWSVGPEAFF. CDR3 DNA sequence: TGTGCCAGCTCATGGTCGGTGGGCCCTGAAGCTTTCTTT.

The chain couples TRBV5-4 to TRBJ1-1; no clear D. The CDR3 spans 14 residues. CDR1 is SGHNT and CDR2 is YYREEE in the germline V gene (reference sequence). Trimming left V 0 bases short and J 14 bases short, with 20 bases between. The CDR3 loop is CASSLDPASHIEFF. In DNA, the CDR3 is TGTGCCAGCAGCTTGGACCCCGCCAGTCATATCGAATTCTTT.

This clone was recorded a few times. The genes are TRBV6-5 and TRBJ1-3; no firm D call. This CDR3 region has 15 residues. From germline, CDR1 is MNHEY and CDR2 SVGAGI. The V end was cut by 5 bases, the J end by 4 bases, with 15 bases between. The CDR3 DNA follows: TGTGCCAGCAGTCGAACTTGGGTCCCCGGAAACACCATATATTTT. Its translation is CASSRTWVPGNTIYF.

The V gene is TRBV30, the J gene TRBJ2-7; D perhaps matches TRBD2 (6 bases). V lost 0 bases and J 7 bases, leaving 13 bases between the germline ends. The CDR3 has 13 amino acids. The V gene's germline CDR1 is GTSNPN and CDR2 SVGIG (reference sequence). The CDR3: CAWSVTLGGEQYF. DNA of the CDR3: TGTGCCTGGAGTGTAACTCTGGGGGGTGAGCAGTACTTC.

The V call is TRBV4-1, the J call TRBJ1-2, with D uncertain. Germline CDR1 reads MGHRA; CDR2 reads YSYEKL. Trimming left V 0 bases short and J 4 bases short, with 6 bases between. The CDR3 is made up of 13 amino acids. Here the CDR3 reads CASSQDPLYGYTF. CDR3 coding DNA: TGCGCCAGCAGCCAAGACCCCCTCTATGGCTACACCTTC.

Regarding this clone: One end of the junction is discordant with germline, which a read error may explain. In nucleotides, the CDR3 is TGTGCCAGCAGTCCTACCGCTAACTTTGGCTACACCTTC. Protein sequence: CASSPTANFGYTF. The V call is TRBV6-5, the J call TRBJ1-2; D not certain. The germline V gene has CDR1 MNHEY and CDR2 SVGAGI. The length of the CDR3 is 13 residues.

This chain links TRBV7-3 with TRBJ2-1; TRBD2 agrees at 8 bases. Germline V gene sequence: CDR1 SGHTA, CDR2 FQGTGA. The V gene end was trimmed by 1 base and the J gene end by 7 bases; junction bases not matched to a gene: 6. The CDR3 sequence is 15 residues long. The CDR3 DNA follows: TGTGCCAGCAGCTTAATTCGGGGGGGCCCTAATGAGCAGTTCTTC. It encodes CASSLIRGGPNEQFF. The full variable domain, completed using reference TRBV7-3 and TRBJ2-1, is GAGVSQTPSNKVTEKGKYVELRCDPISGHTALYWYRQSLGQGPEFLIYFQGTGAADDSGLPNDRFFAVRPEGSVSTLKIQRTERGDSAVYLCASSLIRGGPNEQFFGPGTRLTVL.

This clone was seen only once. In the same sample, other DNA sequences code for this CDR3. The V gene is TRBV4-1, the J gene TRBJ1-1; D remains unclear. Germline CDR1 reads MGHRA; CDR2 reads YSYEKL. V was cut by 4 bases and J by 1 base, with 7 bases left in between. CDR3 length: 13 residues. CDR3 residues: CASSLTANTEAFF. Written as DNA, the CDR3 is TGCGCCAGCAGCCTTACGGCGAACACTGAAGCTTTCTTT.

On this clone itself: Other DNA sequences of this sample code for an identical CDR3. The gene calls are TRBV19 and TRBJ2-2; D tentatively reads TRBD1 or TRBD2 (6 bases each). CDR3 size: 14 residues. CDR1 LNHDA and CDR2 SQIVND come from the germline V gene (reference sequence). Trimming took 2 bases from V and 5 from J, leaving 9 bases between them. For the CDR3, the DNA is TGTGCCAGTAGTATAACGGGGGCTACCGGGGAGCTGTTTTTT. Translating gives CASSITGATGELFF.

The chain recombines TRBV5-4 with TRBJ2-7, with TRBD1 matching 9 bases. Germline assignment: CDR1 SGHNT and CDR2 YYREEE (reference sequence). V gave up 2 bases and J gave up 1 base; unmatched junction bases: 1. The CDR3 is 14 amino acids. The CDR3 sequence: CASSFGTGSYEQYF. The CDR3 region has the DNA TGTGCCAGCAGCTTCGGGACAGGGTCCTACGAGCAGTACTTC.

The rearrangement joins TRBV6-1 to TRBJ1-4; D unclear. V lost 0 bases to trimming and J lost 3 bases, with 8 bases between them. The V gene's germline CDR1 is MNHNS and CDR2 SASEGT. The CDR3 runs 15 residues. The CDR3 is CASSEAGPPNEKLFF. CDR3 sequence (DNA): TGTGCCAGCAGTGAAGCAGGGCCCCCTAATGAAAAACTGTTTTTT.

The chain couples TRBV3-1 (or the pseudogene TRBV3-2) to TRBJ2-3, with TRBD2 matching 10 bases. The V gene end was trimmed by 7 bases and the J gene end by 1 base; junction bases not matched to a gene: 11. Per the germline V gene, CDR1 is LGHDT and CDR2 is YNNKEL (reference sequence). This CDR3 is built from 17 residues. This chain's CDR3 is CASTKSGGAMGTDTQYF. CDR3 DNA sequence: TGTGCCAGCACCAAAAGCGGGGGGGCGATGGGCACAGATACGCAGTATTTT.

V and J are TRBV5-1 and TRBJ1-3; a possible D gene is TRBD1 (5 bases). The CDR3 runs to 15 residues. CDR1 SGHRS and CDR2 YFSETQ come from the germline V gene. V was cut by 6 bases and J by 0 bases, with 13 bases left in between. The CDR3 loop reads CASTPGPSSGNTIYF. CDR3 nucleotide sequence: TGCGCCAGCACCCCAGGGCCCAGCTCTGGAAACACCATATATTTT. Full variable domain (rest looked up from reference TRBV5-1 and TRBJ1-3): KAGVTQTPRYLIKTRGQQVTLSCSPISGHRSVSWYQQTPGQGLQFLFEYFSETQRNKGNFPGRFSGRQFSNSRSEMNVSTLELGDSALYLCASTPGPSSGNTIYFGEGSWLTVV.

The chain combines TRBV10-3 with TRBJ1-1, with D perhaps matching TRBD1 (6 bases). Germline CDR1 ENHRY, CDR2 SYGVKD. Deletions cut 10 bases from V and 0 bases from J, with 12 bases between. The CDR3 covers 13 residues. The DNA of the CDR3 is TGTGCCACGTCAGGGGACTTGAACACTGAAGCTTTCTTT. Its translation: CATSGDLNTEAFF.

This chain joins TRBV2 and TRBJ1-5; D is uncertain. The V gene's germline CDR1 is SNHLY and CDR2 FYNNEI. CDR3 length: 16 amino acids. V lost 0 bases and J 5 bases, leaving 14 bases between the germline ends. The CDR3 protein is CASSEASQWIDQPQHF. The CDR3 nucleotides read TGTGCCAGCAGTGAAGCGTCTCAGTGGATCGATCAGCCCCAGCATTTT.

The genes are TRBV5-4 and TRBJ1-1; 7 nucleotides align to TRBD1. Germline lookup yields CDR1 SGHNT and CDR2 YYREEE (reference sequence). This CDR3 has 16 residues. Trimming at V came to 4 bases and at J to 4 bases, leaving 13 bases not matched to a gene. The CDR3 loop is CASSPLGEGASTEAFF. The CDR3 region has the DNA TGTGCCAGCAGCCCCCTCGGTGAGGGGGCCTCCACTGAAGCTTTCTTT.

This sequence joins TRBV28 and TRBJ1-4, with a weak D call TRBD1 (6 bases). Looked up from germline, CDR1 is MDHEN and CDR2 is SYDVKM. This CDR3 spans 17 amino acids. Trimming shortened V by 5 bases and J by 11 bases, and 27 bases separated the two germline ends. CDR3 loop: CASSASFPPGGRGKLFF. In DNA form, the CDR3 reads TGTGCCAGCAGTGCCTCGTTTCCTCCGGGGGGCCGAGGGAAACTGTTTTTT.

The rearrangement links TRBV29-1 to TRBJ1-4, with TRBD1 as a possible D gene (5 bases). CDR3 length equals 12 residues. Trimming cost V 5 bases and J 6 bases, with 10 bases left between them. Germline V gene data show CDR1 as SQVTM and CDR2 as ANQGSEA. CDR3 protein: CSVTPGDEKLFF. As DNA, the CDR3 is TGCAGCGTTACTCCGGGGGATGAAAAACTGTTTTTT. The variable domain in full, with the rest retrieved from reference TRBV29-1 and TRBJ1-4, is SAVISQKPSRDICQRGTSLTIQCQVDSQVTMMFWYRQQPGQSLTLIATANQGSEATYESGFVIDKFPISRPNLTFSTLTVSNMSPEDSSIYLCSVTPGDEKLFFGSGTQLSVL.

This clone was detected a few times. The chain has TRBV6-2 or TRBV6-3 and TRBJ2-7; no clear D. Germline V CDR1 and CDR2: MNHEY, SVGEGT. The CDR3 covers 15 residues. V shed 0 bases and J shed 4 bases, with 13 bases lying between them. The CDR3 DNA follows: TGTGCCAGCAGTTACTCGAGTGCAGGCTGGTACGAGCAGTACTTC. It specifies CASSYSSAGWYEQYF.

By share, this clone ranks as medium-sized. This chain links TRBV6-5 with TRBJ1-2; TRBD1 agrees at 8 bases. Germline V gene lookup returns CDR1 MNHEY and CDR2 SVGAGI. CDR3 length equals 15 residues. The junction had 9 bases not matched to a gene; V was cut back by 5 bases and J by 4 bases. DNA for the CDR3: TGTGCCAGCAGTCCTAAGACAGGGGCAGCCTATGGCTACACCTTC. Encoded protein: CASSPKTGAAYGYTF.

The genes are TRBV19 and TRBJ1-5; 7 bases line up with TRBD1. After removal of 8 bases from V and 4 bases from J, the junction contained 5 bases not matched to a gene. The CDR3 sequence is 13 residues long. CDR1 and CDR2 (germline): LNHDA, SQIVND (reference sequence). DNA for the CDR3: TGTGCCAGTGCGGACAGGCGGAATCAGCCCCAGCATTTT. Protein sequence: CASADRRNQPQHF.

The count of this clone is one. The rearrangement links TRBV7-2 to TRBJ1-3; 9 bases are a match to TRBD1. Germline assignment: CDR1 SGHTA and CDR2 FQGNSA. J gave up 1 base and V 5 bases, and 15 bases lay outside the gene matches. The CDR3 is 19 amino acids. The CDR3 loop reads CASSHTSHTGGFSGNTIYF. CDR3 nucleotide sequence: TGTGCCAGCAGCCACACGAGTCATACAGGGGGCTTTTCTGGAAACACCATATATTTT.

This clone appeared once. This chain uses TRBV2 with TRBJ2-7; no clear D. Trimming left V 4 bases short and J 0 bases short, with 7 bases between. The CDR3 length is 13 residues. Germline V lookup: CDR1 SNHLY, CDR2 FYNNEI. The CDR3 DNA sequence: TGTGCCAGCAGTGTACAGATCTCCTACGAGCAGTACTTC. Translation: CASSVQISYEQYF. The full variable domain, in which reference TRBV2 and TRBJ2-7 provide the parts outside the CDR3, is EPEVTQTPSHQVTQMGQEVILRCVPISNHLYFYWYRQILGQKVEFLVSFYNNEISEKSEIFDDQFSVERPDGSNFTLKIRSTKLEDSAMYFCASSVQISYEQYFGPGTRLTVT.